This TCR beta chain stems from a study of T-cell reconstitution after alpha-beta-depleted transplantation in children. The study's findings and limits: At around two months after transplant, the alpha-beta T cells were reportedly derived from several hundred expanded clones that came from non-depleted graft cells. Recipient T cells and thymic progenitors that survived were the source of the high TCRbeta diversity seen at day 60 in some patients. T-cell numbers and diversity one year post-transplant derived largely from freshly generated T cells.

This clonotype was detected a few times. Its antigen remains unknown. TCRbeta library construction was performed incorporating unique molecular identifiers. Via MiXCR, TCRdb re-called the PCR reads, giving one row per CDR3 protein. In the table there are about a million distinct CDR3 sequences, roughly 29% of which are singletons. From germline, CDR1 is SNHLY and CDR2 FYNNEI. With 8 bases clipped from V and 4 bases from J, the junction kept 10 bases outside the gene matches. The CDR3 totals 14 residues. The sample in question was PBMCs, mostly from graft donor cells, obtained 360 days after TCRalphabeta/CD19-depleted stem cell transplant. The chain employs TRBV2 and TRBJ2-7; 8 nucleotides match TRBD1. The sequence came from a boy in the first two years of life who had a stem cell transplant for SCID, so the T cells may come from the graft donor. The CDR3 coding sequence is TGTGCCAGCGGGGGACAGGCCACGGGGTACGAGCAGTACTTC. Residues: CASGGQATGYEQYF. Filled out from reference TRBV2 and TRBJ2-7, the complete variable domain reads EPEVTQTPSHQVTQMGQEVILRCVPISNHLYFYWYRQILGQKVEFLVSFYNNEISEKSEIFDDQFSVERPDGSNFTLKIRSTKLEDSAMYFCASGGQATGYEQYFGPGTRLTVT.